This T cell receptor (beta chain) was sequenced for a study of OX40 agonist ivuxolimab in advanced cancers. The CDR3 runs to 15 residues. CDR1 and CDR2 from the germline V gene are SGDLS and YYNGEE. V lost 7 bases and J 1 base, leaving 18 bases between the germline ends. Autoimmune disease history or systemic immunosuppression barred patients. Assay used: immunoSEQ multiplex PCR; TCRdb lists only in-frame clones, some missing. The sample consists of 28,000 or so clones, more than 75% of them appearing once. The sequences come from CD4+ or CD8+ T cells sorted from blood, collected in a trial of the OX40 agonist ivuxolimab. The chain combines TRBV9 with TRBJ2-7; D could derive from TRBD1 or TRBD2 (5 bases each). The receptor was derived from an adult with an advanced solid tumor such as melanoma, head and neck, liver or kidney cancer. CDR3 DNA sequence: TGTGCCAGCTCCCCTTGGGACCTAAGTTCCTACGAGCAGTACTTC. Translation: CASSPWDLSSYEQYF. The whole variable domain, remainder taken from reference TRBV9 and TRBJ2-7, is DSGVTQTPKHLITATGQRVTLRCSPRSGDLSVYWYQQSLDQGLQFLIQYYNGEERAKGNILERFSAQQFPDLHSELNLSSLELGDSALYFCASSPWDLSSYEQYFGPGTRLTVT.